This T cell receptor (beta chain) was sequenced for a study of regulatory T cells in long-lasting Graves disease. Library construction for TCR beta used iRepertoire HTBI primers and Arm-PCR of CDR3 regions. MiXCR, run by TCRdb on the multiplex PCR reads, gives a single entry per CDR3 protein. This repertoire shows 400,000 to 500,000 distinct CDR3 sequences, 16% found once; its top ten account for around 23%. V lost 6 bases, J lost 5 bases, and 14 bases stayed unmatched. This CDR3 has 16 amino acids. Germline V gene lookup returns CDR1 MNHEY and CDR2 SVGEGT. Time point meaning: newly diagnosed GD, antithyroid drugs for less than 3 months. Construction of the TCR library relied on RNA isolated from PBMCs. Clinicians diagnosed Graves' disease using American Thyroid Association guidelines. Separately, the same data were catalogued under a study of T cells in Graves' hyperthyroidism and ophthalmopathy. That investigation notes: Initially, a first-round RT-PCR of the TCR CDR3 employed the HTBI primer set. Most expanded thyroid clonotypes above 0.001 recurred in blood.

This receptor was taken from a woman aged 18 to 35 with Graves disease. The starting material was peripheral blood mononuclear cells (PBMCs), obtained at new diagnosis, from a patient treated with antithyroid drugs. The chain uses TRBV6-2 or TRBV6-3 and TRBJ1-2; TRBD1 matches 8 bases. CDR3 bases: TGTGCCAGCAGCCTCCAAACCGGGACAGGCGTTTATGGCTACACCTTC. This gives the protein CASSLQTGTGVYGYTF.